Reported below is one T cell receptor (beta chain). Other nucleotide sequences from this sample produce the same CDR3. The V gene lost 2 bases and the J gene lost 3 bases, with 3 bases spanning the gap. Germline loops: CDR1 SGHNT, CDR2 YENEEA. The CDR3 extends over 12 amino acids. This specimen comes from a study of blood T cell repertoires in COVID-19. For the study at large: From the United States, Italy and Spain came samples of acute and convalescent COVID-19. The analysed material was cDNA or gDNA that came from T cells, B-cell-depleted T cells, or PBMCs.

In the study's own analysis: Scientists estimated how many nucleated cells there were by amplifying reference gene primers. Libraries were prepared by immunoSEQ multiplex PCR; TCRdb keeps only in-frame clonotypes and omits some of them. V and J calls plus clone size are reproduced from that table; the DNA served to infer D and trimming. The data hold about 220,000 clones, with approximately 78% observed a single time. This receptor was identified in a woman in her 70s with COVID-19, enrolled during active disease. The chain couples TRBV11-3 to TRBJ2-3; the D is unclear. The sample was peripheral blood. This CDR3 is CASSLRTDTQYF. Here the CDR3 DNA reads TGTGCCAGCAGCTTACGGACAGATACGCAGTATTTT.